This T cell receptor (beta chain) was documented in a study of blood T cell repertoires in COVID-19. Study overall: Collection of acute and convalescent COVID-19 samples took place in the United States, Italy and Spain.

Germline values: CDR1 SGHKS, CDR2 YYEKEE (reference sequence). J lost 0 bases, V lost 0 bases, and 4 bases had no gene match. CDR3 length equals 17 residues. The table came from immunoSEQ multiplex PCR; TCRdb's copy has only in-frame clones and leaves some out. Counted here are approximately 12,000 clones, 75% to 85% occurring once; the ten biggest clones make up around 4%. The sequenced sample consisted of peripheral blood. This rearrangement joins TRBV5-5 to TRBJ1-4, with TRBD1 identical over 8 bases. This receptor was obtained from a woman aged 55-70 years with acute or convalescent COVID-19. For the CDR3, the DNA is TGTGCCAGCAGCTTGGACAGGGGGAGTGCAACTAATGAAAAACTGTTTTTT. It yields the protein CASSLDRGSATNEKLFF.